This T cell receptor (beta chain) was identified in a study of CD8 T cells in Susac syndrome. A quantity of about 0.5 to 1 ug RNA underwent reverse transcription using random hexamers. Via MiXCR, TCRdb re-called the immunoSEQ multiplex PCR reads, giving one row per CDR3 protein. The profile shows over 140,000 distinct CDR3 sequences, roughly 94% of them singletons. The CDR3 contains 17 residues. The V and J ends lost 3 bases and 4 bases respectively, with 21 bases between them. Germline V gene data show CDR1 as KGHSH and CDR2 as LQKENI. This sequence joins TRBV18 and TRBJ2-5, with D perhaps matching TRBD2 (6 bases). This TCR came from a human donor with Susac syndrome. Sequencing used CD4+ T cells from PBMCs. As DNA, the CDR3 is TGTGCCAGCTCACCGGTACAGGCCCTCCGGGGAGGAGAGACCCAGTACTTC. Its protein product is CASSPVQALRGGETQYF.